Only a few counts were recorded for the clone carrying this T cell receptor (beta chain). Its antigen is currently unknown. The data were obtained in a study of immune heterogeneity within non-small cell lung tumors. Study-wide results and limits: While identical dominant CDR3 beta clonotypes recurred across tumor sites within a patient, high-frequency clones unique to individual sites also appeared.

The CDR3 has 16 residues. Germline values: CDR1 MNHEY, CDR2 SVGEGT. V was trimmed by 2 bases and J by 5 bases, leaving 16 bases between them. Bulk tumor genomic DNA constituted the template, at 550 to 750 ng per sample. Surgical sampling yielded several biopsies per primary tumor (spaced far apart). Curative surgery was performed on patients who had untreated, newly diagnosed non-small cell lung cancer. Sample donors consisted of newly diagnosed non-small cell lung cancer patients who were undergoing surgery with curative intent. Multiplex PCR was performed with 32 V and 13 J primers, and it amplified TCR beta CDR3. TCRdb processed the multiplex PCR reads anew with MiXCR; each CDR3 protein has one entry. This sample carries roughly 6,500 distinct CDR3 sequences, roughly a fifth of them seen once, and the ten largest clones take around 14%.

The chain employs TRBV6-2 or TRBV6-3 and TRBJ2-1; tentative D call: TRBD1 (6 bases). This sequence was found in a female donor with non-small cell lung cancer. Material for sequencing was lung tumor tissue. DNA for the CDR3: TGTGCCAGCAGTTACGGGGGCCGCGACGTGAACAATGAGCAGTTCTTC. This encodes CASSYGGRDVNNEQFF.